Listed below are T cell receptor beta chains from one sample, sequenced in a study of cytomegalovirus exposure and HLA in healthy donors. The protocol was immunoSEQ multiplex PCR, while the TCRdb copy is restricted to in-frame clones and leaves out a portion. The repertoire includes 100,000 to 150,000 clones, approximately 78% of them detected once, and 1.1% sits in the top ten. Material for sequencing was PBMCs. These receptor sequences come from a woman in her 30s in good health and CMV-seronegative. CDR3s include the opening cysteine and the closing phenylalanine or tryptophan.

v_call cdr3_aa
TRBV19 CASSKTSGGANEQFF
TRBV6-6 CASSMDRANTEAFF
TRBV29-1 CSGDRSSYNSPLHF
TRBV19 CASSIPRAIGNTIYF
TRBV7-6 CASSLEGWRVTGELFF
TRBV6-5 CASRKPGTANYGYTF
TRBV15 CATSDLQGYAWEQYF
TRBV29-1 CSVGPAGGAGLAYEQYF
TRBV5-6 CASSWGGLNQPQHF
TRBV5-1 CASSPGQGVNNSPLHF
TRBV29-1 CSGSGTSGAETQYF
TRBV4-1 CASSLQRAGANTGELFF
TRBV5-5 CASSLVGQGPLHF
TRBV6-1 CASSDSDRNQPQHF
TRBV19 CASSMSGTGRPGGTEAFF
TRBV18 CASSPPRLPNNEQFF
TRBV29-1 CSAGLPEAFF
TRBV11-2 CASSQLIGGTGEQYF
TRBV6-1 CASSEIGTGEQFF
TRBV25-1 CASSEVRFSYNEQFF
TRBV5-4 CASSGLAGGTPYEQYF
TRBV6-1 CASSGLRGYSGNTIYF
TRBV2 CALEVNTEAFF
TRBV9 CASSGGVIENEQFF
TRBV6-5 CASRRTGYGYTF
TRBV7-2 CASSSREAGELFF